This T cell receptor beta chain derives from a study of T cell repertoires in cytomegalovirus infection. Concerning this clonotype: Its target is unknown.

The study's findings and limits: HLA-C-restricted CMV-specific TCR beta clonotypes were dominant in the ex vivo response. Identification of carriers of CMV plus the relevant HLA was achieved through cumulative public TCR beta family frequency.

MiXCR, applied by TCRdb to the reads, yields one record per CDR3 protein. This table has around 300,000 distinct CDR3 sequences, around 20% appearing once. There are 16 residues in the CDR3. Germline loops: CDR1 SGHAT, CDR2 FQNNGV. The J segment lost 0 bases and the V segment lost 5 bases, leaving 7 bases of the junction unmatched. The clonotype originates from a human donor in good health (CMV status not recorded). Some clones in this sample may be carry-over from other donors' samples. The specimen comprised cultured PBMCs, sampled from culture after CMV antigen stimulation. The rearrangement links TRBV11-2 to TRBJ2-3; 8 bases are shared with TRBD2. The CDR3 DNA is TGTGCCAGCAGCCCCGAACTAGCGGTGAGCACAGATACGCAGTATTTT. This sequence encodes CASSPELAVSTDTQYF.